Presented here are 20 T cell receptor beta chains from one specimen sequenced in a study of T cells in Graves' hyperthyroidism and ophthalmopathy. Amplification of TCR beta CDR3 regions used RNA as the template. Researchers ran a first-round RT-PCR on the TCR CDR3 using the HTBI primer set. MiXCR, run by TCRdb on the multiplex PCR reads, gives a single entry per CDR3 protein. The sample has about 460,000 distinct CDR3 sequences; about 20% are singletons. Sequenced material: blood. Source of these receptors: an older woman with Graves' ophthalmopathy.

The rearrangement uses TRBV2 and TRBJ2-4; no definite D call. The CDR3 loop spans 18 amino acids. The V gene's germline CDR1 is SNHLY and CDR2 FYNNEI. V lost 3 bases and J 0 bases, leaving 18 bases between the germline ends. The CDR3 nucleotides read TGTGCCAGCAGTGATGACTCTCGGATTCGGCTAGCCAAAAACATTCAGTACTTC. It is translated as CASSDDSRIRLAKNIQYF.

This clonotype was detected only a few times. This chain links TRBV30 with TRBJ2-2; tentative D call: TRBD2 (5 bases). V lost 2 bases to trimming and J lost 7 bases, with 14 bases between them. The CDR3 contains 14 residues. Per germline, CDR1 GTSNPN and CDR2 SVGIG (reference sequence). The CDR3 DNA reads TGTGCCTGGAGTCGGCTAGCTCTGGACGGGGAGCTGTTTTTT. Protein: CAWSRLALDGELFF.

This clonotype was seen at least ten times. The chain links TRBV5-1 to TRBJ2-1, with unresolved D. The length of the CDR3 is 12 residues. The V end lost 0 bases, the J end lost 10 bases, and 8 bases lay between the germline ends. Germline V lookup: CDR1 SGHRS, CDR2 YFSETQ. This chain's CDR3 is CASSLVRQEQFF. The CDR3, as DNA: TGCGCCAGCAGCTTGGTAAGACAAGAGCAGTTCTTC.

This chain links TRBV20-1 with TRBJ1-1; 7 nucleotides align to TRBD1. The germline V gene has CDR1 DFQATT and CDR2 SNEGSKA (reference sequence). With V trimmed by 8 bases and J by 5 bases, 17 bases remained unmatched. The length of the CDR3 is 15 residues. The CDR3 loop is CSPLGGTGVGTEAFF. CDR3 sequence (DNA): TGCAGTCCTTTAGGGGGAACAGGGGTAGGAACTGAAGCTTTCTTT.

J is TRBJ2-7 and V is TRBV6-1, with D possibly being TRBD2 (7 bases). The CDR3 runs to 13 residues. CDR1 is MNHNS, CDR2 SASEGT, per germline. V was shortened by 7 bases and J by 7 bases, with 17 bases between the two germline ends. CDR3 loop: CASTPGGLGEQYF. Written as DNA, the CDR3 is TGTGCCAGCACCCCCGGGGGGCTGGGAGAGCAGTACTTC.

The chain carries TRBV5-1 and TRBJ2-2, with 10 bases that match TRBD2. Trimming removed 2 bases from V and 1 base from J; junction bases left unmatched: 2. Germline CDR1 is SGHRS and CDR2 is YFSETQ. This CDR3 comprises 16 residues. CDR3 sequence reads: CASSFTSGKNTGELFF. Here the CDR3 DNA reads TGCGCCAGCAGCTTTACTAGCGGGAAGAACACCGGGGAGCTGTTTTTT.

This rearrangement joins TRBV11-2 to TRBJ2-5, with a possible D match to TRBD1 (6 bases). The germline V gene has CDR1 SGHAT and CDR2 FQNNGV. The CDR3 is made up of 15 amino acids. V was cut by 2 bases and J by 1 base, with 11 bases left in between. The CDR3 DNA follows: TGTGCCAGCAGCTTATACGGACAGATCCAAGAGACCCAGTACTTC. It specifies CASSLYGQIQETQYF. The full variable domain, completed using reference TRBV11-2 and TRBJ2-5, is EAGVAQSPRYKIIEKRQSVAFWCNPISGHATLYWYQQILGQGPKLLIQFQNNGVVDDSQLPKDRFSAERLKGVDSTLKIQPAKLEDSAVYLCASSLYGQIQETQYFGPGTRLLVL.

This clonotype was found a few times. The CDR3 DNA follows: TGTGCCACCAGTGGGGGGATGAGCAATCAGCCCCAGCATTTT. Translating it yields CATSGGMSNQPQHF. The rearrangement uses TRBV24-1 and TRBJ1-5; a weak D match, TRBD1 (5 bases). This CDR3 is built from 14 residues. Between the trimmed V and J ends, which lost 5 bases and 1 base, there was a span of 8 bases. Germline values: CDR1 KGHDR, CDR2 SFDVKD.

This chain links TRBV24-1 with TRBJ2-7; D is tentatively TRBD1 or TRBD2 (5 bases each). V lost 6 bases to trimming and J lost 3 bases, with 14 bases between them. The CDR3 sequence is 14 residues long. CDR1 and CDR2 (germline): KGHDR, SFDVKD. The CDR3 DNA sequence: TGTGCCACCAGTCCGAGGGACCGCAACTACGAGCAGTACTTC. Its translation is CATSPRDRNYEQYF.

This clonotype appeared many times. The chain employs TRBV5-1 and TRBJ1-2, with TRBD1 identical over 8 bases. V shed 4 bases, J shed 4 bases, and the junction held 12 bases outside the gene matches. The CDR3 runs to 16 residues. Germline values: CDR1 SGHRS, CDR2 YFSETQ. This chain's CDR3 is CASSAETGALPYGYTF. DNA for the CDR3: TGCGCCAGCAGCGCAGAGACAGGGGCCCTTCCCTATGGCTACACCTTC.

The chain uses TRBV7-3 and TRBJ1-5, with D uncertain. Germline CDR1 is SGHTA and CDR2 is FQGTGA. The CDR3 loop spans 13 amino acids. Trimming removed 10 bases at V and 0 bases at J, with 10 bases between. The chain's CDR3 is CATAIGSNQPQHF. CDR3 bases: TGTGCCACCGCGATTGGTAGCAATCAGCCCCAGCATTTT.

The chain has TRBV9 and TRBJ1-4; D is unresolved. Trimming stripped 0 bases from V and 5 bases from J, with 5 bases between. In germline, CDR1 is SGDLS, CDR2 YYNGEE. This CDR3 contains 13 residues. CDR3 sequence reads: CASSVEGNEKLFF. The CDR3 DNA reads as TGTGCCAGCAGCGTAGAGGGAAATGAAAAACTGTTTTTT.

This clonotype came up many times. The chain recombines TRBV12-3 or TRBV12-4 with TRBJ1-1; D might be TRBD1 (5 bases). CDR3 length: 12 amino acids. V lost 6 bases and J 6 bases, leaving 11 bases between the germline ends. The CDR3 region has the DNA TGTGCCAGCAGGCAGGGTTGGTCTGAAGCTTTCTTT. This translates into CASRQGWSEAFF.

This rearrangement joins TRBV3-1 to TRBJ2-7; D is ambiguous. V was pared by 1 base and J by 4 bases, with 11 bases between. This CDR3 is built from 14 residues. CDR1 is LGHDT, CDR2 YNNKEL, per germline (reference sequence). CDR3 region: CASSQVGSTYEQYF. The CDR3 DNA follows: TGTGCCAGCAGCCAAGTGGGTAGTACTTACGAGCAGTACTTC.

CDR3 sequence reads: CASSSQIGEKLFF. CDR3 nucleotide sequence: TGTGCCAGCAGCTCCCAGATCGGGGAAAAACTGTTTTTT. V is TRBV11-2 and J is TRBJ1-4; D remains unclear. Per the germline V gene, CDR1 is SGHAT and CDR2 is FQNNGV. The CDR3 sequence is 13 residues long. V gave up 4 bases and J gave up 8 bases, with 11 bases separating them.

This chain links TRBV10-2 with TRBJ2-5, with 10 nucleotides matching TRBD2. Germline CDR1 reads WSHSY; CDR2 reads SAAADI. Trimming took 2 bases from V and 7 from J; bases not matched to a gene: 13. This CDR3 is 17 amino acids long. For the CDR3, the DNA is TGCGCCAGCAGTGAGCCTCGGGGGCTAGCGGGAGACGGGACCCAGTACTTC. Translation: CASSEPRGLAGDGTQYF.

This clonotype was seen at least ten times. The chain joins TRBV28 to TRBJ1-1, with D tentatively TRBD1 (5 bases). Trimming stripped 6 bases from V and 4 bases from J, with 12 bases between. CDR1 is MDHEN, CDR2 SYDVKM, per germline. The CDR3 is 13 residues long. CDR3 residues: CASSLWGSTEAFF. In DNA, the CDR3 is TGTGCCAGCAGCCTCTGGGGGAGCACTGAAGCTTTCTTT.

This clonotype has more than one count but fewer than ten. The chain recombines TRBV6-2 or TRBV6-3 with TRBJ2-3; 10 positions agree with TRBD2. The CDR3 has 17 residues. With 7 bases clipped from V and 2 bases from J, the junction kept 12 bases outside the gene matches. Germline V gene lookup returns CDR1 MNHEY and CDR2 SVGEGT. For the CDR3, the DNA is TGTGCCAGCACAAAGCGGGAGGGCCGTTGGAACACAGATACGCAGTATTTT. The encoded protein is CASTKREGRWNTDTQYF.

The V and J genes are TRBV5-1 and TRBJ2-3; TRBD1 matches at 11 bases. The CDR3 has 17 amino acids. The V gene end was trimmed by 0 bases and the J gene end by 0 bases; junction bases not matched to a gene: 3. Germline CDR1 is SGHRS and CDR2 is YFSETQ. DNA of the CDR3: TGCGCCAGCAGCTTGGCAGGACAGGGGGCGAGCACAGATACGCAGTATTTT. Protein: CASSLAGQGASTDTQYF.

This clonotype showed up just a few times. This chain connects TRBV7-3 to TRBJ1-2; perhaps TRBD1 as D (6 bases). CDR3 size: 15 residues. Trimming removed 8 bases at V and 2 bases at J, with 18 bases between. Germline assignment: CDR1 SGHTA and CDR2 FQGTGA. The CDR3 protein is CASRGGNLGNYGYTF. Written as DNA, the CDR3 is TGTGCCAGCCGAGGGGGGAACCTTGGCAACTATGGCTACACCTTC.